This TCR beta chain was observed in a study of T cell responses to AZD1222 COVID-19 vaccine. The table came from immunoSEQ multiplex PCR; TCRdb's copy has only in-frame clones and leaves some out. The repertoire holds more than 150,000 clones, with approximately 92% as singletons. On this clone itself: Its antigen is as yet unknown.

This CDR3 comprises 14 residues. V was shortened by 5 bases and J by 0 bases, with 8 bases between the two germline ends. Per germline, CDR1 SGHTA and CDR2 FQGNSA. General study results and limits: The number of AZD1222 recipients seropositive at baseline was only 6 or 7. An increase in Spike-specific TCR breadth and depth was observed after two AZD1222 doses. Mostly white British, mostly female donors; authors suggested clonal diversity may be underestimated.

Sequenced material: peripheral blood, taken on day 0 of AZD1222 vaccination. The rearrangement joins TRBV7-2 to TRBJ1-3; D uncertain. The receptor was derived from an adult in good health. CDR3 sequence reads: CASSLQSSGNTIYF. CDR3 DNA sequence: TGTGCCAGCAGCCTACAGAGCTCTGGAAACACCATATATTTT.